These 25 T cell receptor beta chains were sequenced from one sample in a study of Graves' ophthalmopathy and Graves' hyperthyroidism. The TCR beta CDR3 regions underwent amplification from RNA transcripts. RT-PCR was first run with HTBI primers, then multiplex PCR in a second round. One entry per CDR3 protein, called by TCRdb with MiXCR from the multiplex PCR reads. The sample yields 300,000 to 400,000 distinct CDR3 sequences, 15% to 20% seen once. Source material: peripheral blood. These receptors originate from an adult man with Graves' ophthalmopathy.

This clonotype was seen ten or more times. The rearrangement uses TRBV11-1 and TRBJ2-2; 12 bases agree with TRBD2. CDR3 size: 18 residues. Trimming cost V 8 bases and J 5 bases; bases outside gene matches: 15. Germline lookup yields CDR1 SGHAT and CDR2 FQDESV (reference sequence). CDR3 amino acids: CASGSSLAGGLRTGELFF. In DNA form, the CDR3 reads TGTGCCAGCGGCTCATCCCTAGCGGGGGGGCTGCGTACCGGGGAGCTGTTTTTT.

This clonotype appeared many times. This sequence joins TRBV4-2 and TRBJ2-6; D unclear. V was cut by 1 base and J by 0 bases, with 10 bases left in between. CDR1 LGHNA and CDR2 YNFKEQ come from the germline V gene. The CDR3 totals 17 residues. The CDR3 region is CASSQAFQSSGANVLTF. CDR3 coding DNA: TGTGCCAGCAGCCAAGCCTTCCAGAGCTCTGGGGCCAACGTCCTGACTTTC.

This clonotype has ten or more counts. V and J are TRBV6-5 and TRBJ2-7, with 7 bases lining up with TRBD1. The germline gives CDR1 MNHEY, CDR2 SVGAGI. The CDR3 has 15 residues. The trim removed 2 bases at V and 1 base at J, leaving 5 bases unmatched. The chain's CDR3 is CASSYERQGSYEQYF. The CDR3 DNA sequence: TGTGCCAGCAGTTACGAACGACAGGGATCCTACGAGCAGTACTTC.

This clonotype was seen ten or more times. The rearrangement joins TRBV20-1 to TRBJ1-5, with 8 positions matching TRBD1. The CDR3 runs 16 residues. Looked up from germline, CDR1 is DFQATT and CDR2 is SNEGSKA (reference sequence). The V gene end was trimmed by 3 bases and the J gene end by 4 bases; junction bases not matched to a gene: 11. CDR3 nucleotide sequence: TGCAGTGCTAGGGGGGACCACAGGGGGTTGAATCAGCCCCAGCATTTT. It is translated as CSARGDHRGLNQPQHF.

This clonotype was detected ten times or more. The chain carries TRBV30 and TRBJ2-2, with D tentatively TRBD2 (6 bases). CDR1 is GTSNPN, CDR2 SVGIG, per germline (reference sequence). V shed 3 bases and J shed 1 base, with 12 bases lying between them. The CDR3 consists of 15 residues. The CDR3 coding sequence is TGTGCCTGGAGGGGAGGCAGGAAGAACACCGGGGAGCTGTTTTTT. This codes for CAWRGGRKNTGELFF.

This clonotype was recorded at least ten times. The J gene is TRBJ1-1, the V gene TRBV20-1, with 8 bases aligning to TRBD1. V trimming: 5 bases; J trimming: 2 bases; junction bases outside the gene matches: 13. There are 16 residues in the CDR3. Per germline, CDR1 DFQATT and CDR2 SNEGSKA (reference sequence). The CDR3 region is CSAPKGGDRSNTEAFF. CDR3 nucleotide sequence: TGCAGTGCTCCAAAGGGAGGGGACAGGTCAAACACTGAAGCTTTCTTT.

This clonotype was observed at least ten times. The J gene is TRBJ1-2, the V gene TRBV6-1; perhaps TRBD1 as D (6 bases). The CDR3 totals 14 residues. Germline CDR1 and CDR2: MNHNS and SASEGT. V was clipped by 5 bases and J by 4 bases, with 14 bases between them. The CDR3 reads CASSIRQVAYGYTF. The CDR3 nucleotides read TGTGCCAGCAGTATAAGACAGGTCGCCTATGGCTACACCTTC.

The table lists this clonotype with many counts. This chain joins TRBV30 and TRBJ2-1; TRBD2 matches 7 bases. Germline CDR1 and CDR2: GTSNPN and SVGIG (reference sequence). The CDR3 has 14 amino acids. J was trimmed by 5 bases and V by 1 base; bases with no gene match: 5. The CDR3 is CAWSGGGRHNEQFF. CDR3 DNA sequence: TGTGCCTGGAGTGGGGGGGGACGGCACAATGAGCAGTTCTTC.

This clonotype was recorded at least ten times. The CDR3 nucleotides are TGTGCCAGCAGCGAGGCGGTGGGCCCCTTGAACACTGAAGCTTTCTTT. It codes for CASSEAVGPLNTEAFF. The chain uses TRBV9 and TRBJ1-1; no firm D call. Trimming shortened V by 3 bases and J by 0 bases, and 15 bases separated the two germline ends. This CDR3 has 16 amino acids. The germline V gene has CDR1 SGDLS and CDR2 YYNGEE.

The J gene is TRBJ1-2, the V gene TRBV28; D not resolved. This CDR3 spans 12 amino acids. Germline loops: CDR1 MDHEN, CDR2 SYDVKM. Deletions cut 3 bases from V and 5 bases from J, with 7 bases between. CDR3 DNA: TGTGCCAGCAGTTTGACAACTTATGGCTACACCTTC. This gives the protein CASSLTTYGYTF.

This clonotype was observed at least ten times. The genes are TRBV6-2 or TRBV6-3 and TRBJ2-2, with a possible D match to TRBD1 (5 bases). The CDR3 sequence is 13 residues long. Germline CDR1 and CDR2: MNHEY and SVGEGT. V lost 7 bases to trimming and J lost 3 bases, with 9 bases between them. Here the CDR3 DNA reads TGTGCCAGCAACGGACATCACACCGGGGAGCTGTTTTTT. Its translation: CASNGHHTGELFF.

This clonotype was detected many times. This chain connects TRBV2 to TRBJ2-2; the match to TRBD1 covers 7 bases. The CDR3 is made up of 14 amino acids. The junction had 7 bases not matched to a gene; V was cut back by 7 bases and J by 5 bases. Germline CDR1 SNHLY, CDR2 FYNNEI. The CDR3 DNA follows: TGTGCCAGCAACAAGGGGGCCCTTACCGGGGAGCTGTTTTTT. Its translation is CASNKGALTGELFF.

This clonotype came up many times. The chain is built from TRBV6-1 and TRBJ1-1; 10 positions agree with TRBD1. The V and J ends lost 4 bases and 4 bases, in that order; junction bases with no gene match: 6. Germline values: CDR1 MNHNS, CDR2 SASEGT. The CDR3 contains 15 residues. CDR3 in amino acids: CASSADRGRVTEAFF. CDR3 DNA sequence: TGTGCCAGCAGTGCAGACAGGGGGCGAGTCACTGAAGCTTTCTTT.

The V gene is TRBV10-2, the J gene TRBJ2-6; D assignment may be TRBD1 or TRBD2 (5 bases each). CDR1 and CDR2 (germline): WSHSY, SAAADI. V was cut by 6 bases and J by 6 bases, with 15 bases left in between. CDR3 length equals 15 residues. The CDR3 DNA sequence: TGCGCCAGCAGGAGGGACCGCGGAGAGGCCAACGTCCTGACTTTC. As protein: CASRRDRGEANVLTF.

This clonotype has at least ten counts. The V gene is TRBV6-2 or TRBV6-3, the J gene TRBJ1-5, with 12 bases fitting TRBD1. Trimming removed 6 bases from V and 0 bases from J; junction bases left unmatched: 9. The CDR3 totals 18 residues. CDR1 is MNHEY, CDR2 SVGEGT, per germline. CDR3 DNA: TGTGCCAGCAGGGCCGGGACAGGGGGCGGGAATAGCAATCAGCCCCAGCATTTT. This translates into CASRAGTGGGNSNQPQHF.

This clonotype was detected ten times or more. V and J are TRBV20-1 and TRBJ1-2; 8 nucleotides line up with TRBD1. In germline, CDR1 is DFQATT, CDR2 SNEGSKA (reference sequence). This CDR3 has 15 residues. After removal of 0 bases from V and 6 bases from J, the junction contained 9 bases not matched to a gene. CDR3 region: CSARDRGQGGDGYTF. The CDR3 coding sequence is TGCAGTGCTAGAGATCGAGGACAGGGAGGTGATGGCTACACCTTC.

This clonotype was picked up many times. This chain uses TRBV12-3 or TRBV12-4 with TRBJ2-7; the match to TRBD1 covers 7 bases. V lost 4 bases, J lost 5 bases, and 5 bases stayed unmatched. The CDR3 consists of 13 residues. CDR3 residues: CASSSDREDEQYF. CDR3 sequence (DNA): TGTGCCAGCAGTTCCGACAGGGAAGACGAGCAGTACTTC.

At least ten counts were recorded for this clonotype. The rearrangement joins TRBV6-1 to TRBJ2-1; 8 nucleotides match TRBD1. The germline V gene encodes CDR1 MNHNS and CDR2 SASEGT. This CDR3 contains 15 residues. Losses at the gene ends were 6 bases for V and 0 bases for J; bases not matched to a gene: 4. This chain's CDR3 is CASRRDRSSYNEQFF. CDR3 in DNA: TGTGCCAGCAGGCGGGACAGGAGCTCCTACAATGAGCAGTTCTTC.

Many counts were recorded for this clonotype. The CDR3, as DNA: TGTGCCAGCAGACCGACAGGGGCAGCAGAGACCCAGTACTTC. Protein: CASRPTGAAETQYF. This chain uses TRBV7-2 with TRBJ2-5; TRBD1 aligns across 8 bases. In germline, CDR1 is SGHTA, CDR2 FQGNSA. CDR3 length: 14 residues. With 6 bases clipped from V and 4 bases from J, the junction kept 7 bases outside the gene matches.

Ten or more counts support this clonotype. The chain has TRBV6-2 or TRBV6-3 and TRBJ2-7; D possibly corresponds to TRBD2 (6 bases). V lost 2 bases to trimming and J lost 5 bases, with 16 bases between them. The CDR3 totals 15 residues. Germline values: CDR1 MNHEY, CDR2 SVGEGT. CDR3 protein: CASSYQFTRGNEQYF. The DNA for the CDR3 is TGTGCCAGCAGTTACCAGTTCACGCGGGGAAACGAGCAGTACTTC.

This chain uses TRBV2 with TRBJ2-7; 7 nucleotides line up with TRBD1. Losses at the gene ends were 6 bases for V and 0 bases for J; bases not matched to a gene: 5. Per germline, CDR1 SNHLY and CDR2 FYNNEI. This CDR3 comprises 14 residues. CDR3 protein: CASRGDSTSYEQYF. CDR3 DNA: TGTGCCAGCAGGGGGGACAGCACCTCCTACGAGCAGTACTTC.

This clonotype was recorded many times. The V call is TRBV12-3 or TRBV12-4, the J call TRBJ1-5; 9 bases line up with TRBD1. J was trimmed by 6 bases and V by 5 bases; bases with no gene match: 8. CDR3 length equals 15 residues. The CDR3 reads CASSPGQGIPQPQHF. DNA of the CDR3: TGTGCCAGCAGTCCCGGACAGGGGATCCCTCAGCCCCAGCATTTT.

In this sample, this clonotype turned up many times. The rearrangement joins TRBV7-8 to TRBJ1-6, with 9 bases that match TRBD1. CDR1 is SGHVS and CDR2 is FQNEAQ in the germline V gene. V gave up 4 bases and J gave up 7 bases; unmatched junction bases: 5. The CDR3 has 15 amino acids. The CDR3 coding sequence is TGTGCCAGCAGCTACAGGACAGGGGCAAATTCACCCCTCCACTTT. Encoded protein: CASSYRTGANSPLHF.

This clonotype was found many times. The chain joins TRBV7-2 to TRBJ2-7; unclear D gene. Trimming left V 0 bases short and J 2 bases short, with 11 bases between. Germline V gene sequence: CDR1 SGHTA, CDR2 FQGNSA. The CDR3 loop spans 15 amino acids. The CDR3 bases are TGTGCCAGCAGCTTAGCGCCAGGTGAGGCCTACGAGCAGTACTTC. Amino acid sequence: CASSLAPGEAYEQYF.

This clonotype has ten or more counts. This chain links TRBV7-3 with TRBJ1-5; TRBD1 is a possible D gene (5 bases). Trimming took off 4 bases at V and 0 bases at J, with 13 bases between the two ends. The germline V gene encodes CDR1 SGHTA and CDR2 FQGTGA. The CDR3 runs 16 residues. CDR3 protein: CASSYETVTSNQPQHF. CDR3 in DNA: TGTGCCAGCAGCTATGAGACAGTTACTAGCAATCAGCCCCAGCATTTT.